Listed below are T cell receptor beta chains from one sample, sequenced in a study of shared clonotypes between healthy human individuals. Sequencing was performed with immunoSEQ multiplex PCR; in TCRdb, only in-frame clones are kept and a portion is missing. The table shows about 520,000 clones, with 90% to 96% occurring only once. Sequenced material: naive CD4+ T cells sorted from blood. The receptors come from a woman aged 25 to 45 in good health. CDR3s include the opening cysteine and the closing phenylalanine or tryptophan. A D gene is named only where the DNA matches it firmly. Only some rows state a clone size, as once, few, many or a class for expanded clones.

d_gene: -; abundance: -; j_gene: TRBJ1-4; v_gene: TRBV28; CDR3aa: CATQLPGSREKLFF; CDR3nt: TGTGCCACCCAGTTACCGGGTTCTCGGGAAAAACTGTTTTTT
d_gene: -; abundance: -; j_gene: TRBJ2-5; v_gene: TRBV6-4; CDR3aa: CASVTGRTETQYF; CDR3nt: TGTGCCAGCGTTACGGGACGGACAGAGACCCAGTACTTC
d_gene: TRBD2; abundance: -; j_gene: TRBJ2-7; v_gene: TRBV5-1; CDR3aa: CASSLVSSGNEQYF; CDR3nt: TGCGCCAGCAGCTTGGTTTCTAGCGGGAACGAGCAGTACTTC
d_gene: TRBD1; abundance: -; j_gene: TRBJ1-1; v_gene: TRBV18; CDR3aa: CASSPGSERGRGAFF; CDR3nt: TGTGCCAGCTCACCAGGTTCGGAGAGGGGGCGCGGAGCTTTCTTT
d_gene: -; abundance: once; j_gene: TRBJ2-7; v_gene: TRBV5-5; CDR3aa: CASSLGPGPQYEQYF; CDR3nt: TGTGCCAGCAGCTTGGGGCCGGGCCCGCAATACGAGCAGTACTTC
d_gene: TRBD1; abundance: -; j_gene: TRBJ2-7; v_gene: TRBV7-9; CDR3aa: CASSTRQGAIYEQYF; CDR3nt: TGTGCCAGCAGCACAAGACAGGGGGCAATCTACGAGCAGTACTTC
d_gene: -; abundance: -; j_gene: TRBJ2-7; v_gene: TRBV28; CDR3aa: CASSLAGTETYEQYF; CDR3nt: TGTGCCAGCAGTTTGGCCGGGACGGAGACCTACGAGCAGTACTTC
d_gene: TRBD2; abundance: -; j_gene: TRBJ2-7; v_gene: TRBV5-4; CDR3aa: CASSPGGGLAVYEQYF; CDR3nt: TGTGCCAGCAGCCCCGGCGGGGGACTAGCGGTCTACGAGCAGTACTTC
d_gene: -; abundance: -; j_gene: TRBJ1-1; v_gene: TRBV5-1; CDR3aa: CASSSPPDAGSQAFF; CDR3nt: TGCGCCAGCAGCTCTCCCCCGGACGCAGGGAGCCAAGCTTTCTTT
d_gene: TRBD1; abundance: -; j_gene: TRBJ1-2; v_gene: TRBV7-9; CDR3aa: CASSSTDRGQNGYTF; CDR3nt: TGTGCCAGCAGCTCCACAGACAGGGGGCAAAATGGCTACACCTTC
d_gene: -; abundance: once; j_gene: TRBJ2-2; v_gene: TRBV27; CDR3aa: CASSFSDTGELFF; CDR3nt: TGTGCCAGCAGTTTCTCGGACACCGGGGAGCTGTTTTTT
d_gene: TRBD1; abundance: once; j_gene: TRBJ1-2; v_gene: TRBV6-4; CDR3aa: CASRGTGAYGYTF; CDR3nt: TGTGCCAGCAGGGGGACAGGGGCCTATGGCTACACCTTC
d_gene: -; abundance: -; j_gene: TRBJ2-3; v_gene: TRBV28; CDR3aa: CASSLDSTDTQYF; CDR3nt: TGTGCCAGCAGTTTAGACAGCACAGATACGCAGTATTTT